Reported below is one T cell receptor beta chain. Its antigen remains unknown. This sample was included in a study of shared clonotypes between healthy human individuals. Across the study: Three plates were used per donor for CD4 naive, three for CD4 memory, two for CD8 naive and one for CD8 memory. General study findings and limits: In a handful of donors, about 5% of naive CD4 clonotypes appeared in common. Memory subsets generally showed lower estimated richness than naive subsets.

This table comes from immunoSEQ multiplex PCR, and its TCRdb copy is limited to in-frame clones, with some not included. This sample has around 2.1 million clones, with more than 85% found just once. Naive CD8 cells lacked CD45RO, underwent positive selection for CCR7 and left out terminally differentiated effector memory CD45RA+ cells. With 3 bases clipped from V and 5 bases from J, the junction kept 8 bases outside the gene matches. CDR1 is LGHNA, CDR2 YSLEER, per germline. The CDR3 is made up of 15 amino acids. The sequenced sample was naive CD8+ T cells from PBMCs. This TCR derives from a man in his late teens or twenties in good health. Some clones in this sample may be carry-over from other donors' samples. The rearrangement links TRBV4-3 to TRBJ1-2; 8 bases are a match to TRBD1. The CDR3 spells CASSHLRTGHYGYTF. As DNA, the CDR3 is TGCGCCAGCAGCCACCTTCGGACAGGGCATTATGGCTACACCTTC.